The rows below give T cell receptor beta chains drawn from one sample of a study of human T cells and chemical hapten exposure. Each CDR3 protein is one row after TCRdb ran MiXCR on the RACE reads. Of a few hundred thousand distinct CDR3 sequences in the sample, about 5% are singletons; the top ten hold around 8%. This specimen consisted of whole blood, obtained in connection with sensitization to the hapten diphenylcyclopropenone (DPC). These receptors were collected from a woman younger than 35 with alopecia areata. Some clones in this sample may be carry-over from other donors' samples. Each CDR3 is given without its conserved first and last residue.

V gene: TRBV29-1
CDR3 protein: SVEDGSREGGYT

V gene: TRBV9
CDR3 protein: ASSPTGSNTEAF

V gene: TRBV20-1
CDR3 protein: SARDGKRGNYGYT

V gene: TRBV12-5
CDR3 protein: ASGIRITSTDTQY

V gene: TRBV24-1
CDR3 protein: ATSGQKETQY

V gene: TRBV3-1
CDR3 protein: ASSQPPTGNTIY

V gene: TRBV6-5
CDR3 protein: ASRTYSGVHSGNTIY

V gene: TRBV20-1
CDR3 protein: SARDRDRTYNEQF

V gene: TRBV9
CDR3 protein: ASSVAPGGYGYT

V gene: TRBV3-1
CDR3 protein: ACARGPSYEQY

V gene: TRBV5-1
CDR3 protein: ASSLVAAIQETQY

V gene: TRBV20-1
CDR3 protein: SARGTGPSSGNTIY

V gene: TRBV9
CDR3 protein: ASSRQSGGFPEQF

V gene: TRBV28
CDR3 protein: ASRTGQVSDYGYT

V gene: TRBV28
CDR3 protein: ASSVLAGAIHEQF

V gene: TRBV7-9
CDR3 protein: ASSKLAGGPDEQY

V gene: TRBV10-3
CDR3 protein: AIKKGTTTDTQY

V gene: TRBV10-3
CDR3 protein: AISESMRRDYEQY

V gene: TRBV7-9
CDR3 protein: ASSPPGEGPNEQF

V gene: TRBV7-9
CDR3 protein: ASSPSSGQATDTQY

V gene: TRBV10-3
CDR3 protein: AISGTSGGANVLT

V gene: TRBV20-1
CDR3 protein: SAAPGGWGTDTQY

V gene: TRBV7-8
CDR3 protein: ASSWEEDRETGANVLT

V gene: TRBV27
CDR3 protein: ASRPDRSSYNSPLH

V gene: TRBV29-1
CDR3 protein: SVERTVGTDTQY

V gene: TRBV5-4
CDR3 protein: ASKLDSEGTDTQY

V gene: TRBV7-2
CDR3 protein: ASSLTGAKNIQY

V gene: TRBV5-1
CDR3 protein: ASSVDRSSYEQY

V gene: TRBV2
CDR3 protein: ASTRAGFTDTQY

V gene: TRBV5-6
CDR3 protein: ASRAGGSYEQY

V gene: TRBV3-1
CDR3 protein: ASAGASRYEQY

V gene: TRBV5-4
CDR3 protein: ASSLRSGGSTDTQY

V gene: TRBV3-1
CDR3 protein: ASSPAGTGPRVSGREKLF

V gene: TRBV6-5
CDR3 protein: ASSPTGNEAF

V gene: TRBV10-3
CDR3 protein: AISETGGNTGELF

V gene: TRBV12-3/TRBV12-4
CDR3 protein: ASSKTDTQY

V gene: TRBV6-1
CDR3 protein: ASSEGDSGSQPQH

V gene: TRBV5-1
CDR3 protein: ASSLVTPNLNEQF

V gene: TRBV28
CDR3 protein: ASSQYSGANVLT

V gene: TRBV12-3/TRBV12-4
CDR3 protein: ASSSGSLVDEQF

V gene: TRBV7-3
CDR3 protein: ASSRKPSGNTIY

V gene: TRBV4-1
CDR3 protein: ASSQGAQNNQPQH

V gene: TRBV20-1
CDR3 protein: SAGPASGPVEQY

V gene: TRBV9
CDR3 protein: ASSVGPLTEAF

V gene: TRBV29-1
CDR3 protein: SVEGKLQETQY

V gene: TRBV11-2
CDR3 protein: ASSLAVRSTDTQY

V gene: TRBV9
CDR3 protein: ASSADSMNTEAF

V gene: TRBV7-9
CDR3 protein: ASSGGQSGHEQY

V gene: TRBV28
CDR3 protein: ASSSPDEKLF